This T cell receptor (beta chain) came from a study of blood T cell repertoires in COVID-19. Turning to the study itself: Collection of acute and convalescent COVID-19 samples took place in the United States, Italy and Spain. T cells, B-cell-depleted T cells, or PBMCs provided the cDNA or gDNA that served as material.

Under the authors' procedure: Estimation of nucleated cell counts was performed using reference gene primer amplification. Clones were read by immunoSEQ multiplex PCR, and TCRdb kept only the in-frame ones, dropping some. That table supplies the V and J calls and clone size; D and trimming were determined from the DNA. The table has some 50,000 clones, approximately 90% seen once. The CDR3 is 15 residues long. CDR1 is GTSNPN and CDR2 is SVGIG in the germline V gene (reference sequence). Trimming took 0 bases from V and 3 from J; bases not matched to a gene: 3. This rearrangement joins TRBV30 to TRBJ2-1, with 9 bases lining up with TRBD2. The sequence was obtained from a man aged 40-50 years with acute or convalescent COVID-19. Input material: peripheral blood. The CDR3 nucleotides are TGTGCCTGGAGTGTTCTAGCGGGACGCTACAATGAGCAGTTCTTC. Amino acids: CAWSVLAGRYNEQFF.